This T cell receptor beta chain is drawn from a study of shared clonotypes between healthy human individuals. Turning to the study itself: Per donor, CD8 memory used one plate, CD8 naive used two, CD4 memory used three and CD4 naive used three.

Naive CD8 populations comprised CD45RO-negative cells positively selected for CCR7, excluding terminally differentiated effector memory CD45RA+ cells. Per sorted-subset replicate PCR, input was approximately 0.2 ug DNA, representing roughly 30,000 T cell genomes. TCRdb's copy holds only in-frame clones and misses some; the assay was immunoSEQ multiplex PCR. The sample consists of hundreds of thousands of clones, approximately 95% of them appearing once. Findings and caveats of the study: Clonotypes shared by all four sorted-subset donors had higher generation probabilities than non-shared clonotypes. The low donor count limited represented genetic and exposure-history diversity.

As concerns this clone: The antigen is not known.

V gave up 5 bases and J gave up 4 bases, with 14 bases separating them. There are 14 residues in the CDR3. Per the germline V gene, CDR1 is SEHNR and CDR2 is FQNEAQ (reference sequence). The specimen sequenced was naive CD8+ T cells sorted from blood. The chain has TRBV7-9 and TRBJ2-5; D may correspond to TRBD1 or TRBD2 (5 bases each). The receptor was isolated from a woman aged 25-40 years in good health. The CDR3 sequence: CASSPPGLSETQYF. Here the CDR3 DNA reads TGTGCCAGCAGCCCGCCGGGGCTATCAGAGACCCAGTACTTC.